A single sample gave rise to the 27 T cell receptor beta chains below, sequenced in a study of T cell responses to AZD1222 COVID-19 vaccine. Clones were read by immunoSEQ multiplex PCR, and TCRdb kept only the in-frame ones, dropping some. The sample yields approximately 120,000 clones, 88% seen once. The sample in question was peripheral blood, obtained on day 0 of AZD1222 vaccination. These receptor sequences come from an adult in good health.

This clone is a singleton in its sample. The chain combines TRBV6-2 or TRBV6-3 with TRBJ2-6; TRBD1 agrees at 7 bases. Trimming removed 7 bases from V and 0 bases from J; junction bases left unmatched: 6. The V gene's germline CDR1 is MNHEY and CDR2 SVGEGT. The CDR3 loop spans 16 amino acids. DNA of the CDR3: TGTGCCAGCAACCCCCGGACAGGCTCTGGGGCCAACGTCCTGACTTTC. Protein: CASNPRTGSGANVLTF.

This clone was seen a few times. V gene TRBV15 combines with J gene TRBJ1-2, with 8 bases matching TRBD1. V gave up 3 bases and J gave up 0 bases; unmatched junction bases: 3. The CDR3 contains 15 residues. Per germline, CDR1 LNHNV and CDR2 YYDKDF (reference sequence). The CDR3 DNA reads as TGTGCCACCAGCAGGGGACAGGCAGCTAACTATGGCTACACCTTC. The encoded protein is CATSRGQAANYGYTF.

V is TRBV7-3 and J is TRBJ1-1; D is perhaps TRBD1 (5 bases). Trimming took off 0 bases at V and 7 bases at J, with 9 bases between the two ends. This CDR3 spans 13 amino acids. In germline, CDR1 is SGHTA, CDR2 FQGTGA. The CDR3 reads CASSLTRDSEAFF. CDR3 sequence (DNA): TGTGCCAGCAGCTTAACGAGAGACAGTGAAGCTTTCTTT.

The chain combines TRBV3-1 (or the pseudogene TRBV3-2) with TRBJ2-7, with 7 nucleotides matching TRBD1. This CDR3 contains 15 residues. J gave up 2 bases and V 1 base, and 5 bases lay outside the gene matches. The germline V gene has CDR1 LGHDT and CDR2 YNNKEL (reference sequence). CDR3 in DNA: TGTGCCAGCAGCCAAGGCTCGGGACAGCCCTACGAGCAGTACTTC. Its protein is CASSQGSGQPYEQYF.

The CDR3 region has the DNA TGTGCCAGCAGCCCGAGGCCCCCTAATGAAAAACTGTTTTTT. Its protein is CASSPRPPNEKLFF. The chain employs TRBV3-1 (or the pseudogene TRBV3-2) and TRBJ1-4; D gene ambiguous. Deletions cut 4 bases from V and 3 bases from J, with 9 bases between. The CDR3 length is 14 residues. Germline V lookup: CDR1 LGHDT, CDR2 YNNKEL (reference sequence).

This sequence joins TRBV4-1 and TRBJ1-5, with D possibly TRBD1 on 5 matching bases. Trimming cost V 1 base and J 3 bases, with 13 bases left between them. Looked up from germline, CDR1 is MGHRA and CDR2 is YSYEKL. The CDR3 extends over 16 amino acids. CDR3 sequence: CASSQGQGGVNQPQHF. In nucleotides, the CDR3 is TGCGCCAGCAGCCAAGGGCAGGGAGGGGTCAATCAGCCCCAGCATTTT.

V is TRBV24-1 and J is TRBJ2-5, with 12 bases identical to TRBD1. Germline V gene data show CDR1 as KGHDR and CDR2 as SFDVKD. V shed 7 bases and J 5 bases; nucleotides not matched to a gene: 7. The CDR3 totals 15 residues. The CDR3 loop reads CATRGTGGFFETQYF. DNA of the CDR3: TGTGCCACCAGGGGGACAGGGGGCTTCTTTGAGACCCAGTACTTC.

The rearrangement uses TRBV9 and TRBJ2-1; weak D call: TRBD2 (5 bases). V lost 4 bases and J lost 10, with 12 bases in between. Germline assignment: CDR1 SGDLS and CDR2 YYNGEE. The length of the CDR3 is 12 residues. In nucleotides, the CDR3 is TGTGCCAGCAGCTCGGGCCGCGGGGAGCAGTTCTTC. This gives the protein CASSSGRGEQFF.

The chain couples TRBV15 to TRBJ1-3; no definite D call. Looked up from germline, CDR1 is LNHNV and CDR2 is YYDKDF (reference sequence). CDR3 length: 15 residues. The V end lost 0 bases, the J end lost 4 bases, and 10 bases lay between the germline ends. CDR3 sequence: CATSREGSEGNTIYF. As DNA, the CDR3 is TGTGCCACCAGCAGAGAAGGGAGCGAGGGAAACACCATATATTTT.

This chain connects TRBV15 to TRBJ2-2; a possible D gene is TRBD1 (6 bases). This CDR3 has 16 amino acids. The germline CDR1 and CDR2 sequences are LNHNV and YYDKDF (reference sequence). With 1 base removed from V and 5 bases from J, the gap between germline ends came to 14 bases. CDR3 region: CATSRGLHRDTGELFF. The DNA for the CDR3 is TGTGCCACCAGCAGAGGGCTTCACAGGGATACCGGGGAGCTGTTTTTT.

Points on this clone: Its ends do not fully match the called genes, so a read error is possible. The CDR3 nucleotides are TGTGCTAGCAGCGGGACTATCTCAGATACGCAGTATTTT. This codes for CASSGTISDTQYF. The rearrangement uses TRBV7-7 and TRBJ2-3, with 7 bases that match TRBD2. This CDR3 region has 13 residues. The germline gives CDR1 SSHAT, CDR2 FNYEAQ (reference sequence).

V and J are TRBV21-1 and TRBJ1-2; TRBD1 is taken as the D call from the table, unchecked against the DNA. TRBV21-1 constitutes a pseudogene. The CDR3 length is 17 residues. The CDR3 spells CASSKPRRDRGDDGYTF. Here the CDR3 DNA reads TGTGCCAGCAGCAAACCCCGCCGGGACAGGGGGGATGATGGCTACACCTTC.

Only one count was recorded for this clone. This chain uses TRBV19 with TRBJ1-2, with D possibly matching TRBD1 (6 bases). Germline V lookup: CDR1 LNHDA, CDR2 SQIVND (reference sequence). The V and J ends lost 5 bases and 1 base respectively, with 14 bases between them. There are 15 residues in the CDR3. The CDR3 protein is CASSLNRASNYGYTF. The CDR3 DNA reads as TGTGCCAGTAGTTTAAACAGGGCCAGTAACTATGGCTACACCTTC.

The chain is built from TRBV19 and TRBJ2-7, with D perhaps TRBD2 (6 bases). Germline V gene sequence: CDR1 LNHDA, CDR2 SQIVND (reference sequence). The V and J ends lost 3 bases and 3 bases respectively, with 12 bases between them. This CDR3 contains 14 residues. CDR3 loop: CASSIWTGSYEQYF. The CDR3 DNA reads TGTGCCAGTAGTATTTGGACCGGGAGCTACGAGCAGTACTTC.

J is TRBJ2-7 and V is TRBV18, with 7 bases fitting TRBD1. Trimming at V came to 3 bases and at J to 2 bases, leaving 10 bases not matched to a gene. In germline, CDR1 is KGHSH, CDR2 LQKENI. CDR3 length equals 16 residues. The DNA of the CDR3 is TGTGCCAGCTCACCCCCAGGGGGATATGGGACCTACGAGCAGTACTTC. This encodes CASSPPGGYGTYEQYF.

The J gene is TRBJ1-1, the V gene TRBV19; D gene uncertain. Germline values: CDR1 LNHDA, CDR2 SQIVND (reference sequence). The CDR3 has 13 residues. Trimming stripped 4 bases from V and 2 bases from J, with 8 bases between. Written as DNA, the CDR3 is TGTGCCAGTAGTACGTTAGCTAACACTGAAGCTTTCTTT. Translation: CASSTLANTEAFF.

This sequence joins TRBV6-5 and TRBJ2-5, with 10 nucleotides matching TRBD1. V dropped 8 bases and J dropped 2; count of bases not matched to a gene: 5. The CDR3 covers 14 residues. CDR1 is MNHEY, CDR2 SVGAGI, per germline. The CDR3 bases are TGTGCCAGCGGGACAGGGGCAAGACAAGAGACCCAGTACTTC. Protein product: CASGTGARQETQYF.

The CDR3 sequence: CASRPGGRIRTGELFF. For the CDR3, the DNA is TGTGCCAGCAGACCGGGCGGGAGAATTCGAACCGGGGAGCTGTTTTTT. The chain uses TRBV28 and TRBJ2-2; 7 bases match TRBD2. Germline loops: CDR1 MDHEN, CDR2 SYDVKM. The CDR3 is made up of 16 amino acids. The trim removed 6 bases at V and 5 bases at J, leaving 12 bases unmatched.

This rearrangement joins TRBV14 to TRBJ1-4; D not certain. CDR3 length: 14 residues. V shed 3 bases and J shed 4 bases, with 9 bases lying between them. The germline V gene encodes CDR1 SGHDN and CDR2 FVKESK. DNA for the CDR3: TGTGCCAGCAGCCATTACGGGGTTAATGAAAAACTGTTTTTT. Its protein product is CASSHYGVNEKLFF.

This chain joins TRBV27 and TRBJ2-7; TRBD1 matches at 11 bases. Trimming took 5 bases from V and 4 from J; bases not matched to a gene: 10. This CDR3 has 16 amino acids. The V gene's germline CDR1 is MNHEY and CDR2 SMNVEV (reference sequence). In nucleotides, the CDR3 is TGTGCCAGCAGTGCCACTAGGACAGGGGGCTCGTACGAGCAGTACTTC. Translation gives CASSATRTGGSYEQYF.

This chain links TRBV7-3 with TRBJ1-5, with 10 bases identical to TRBD1. The V and J ends lost 2 bases and 2 bases, in that order; junction bases with no gene match: 0. CDR3 length equals 15 residues. Germline CDR1 is SGHTA and CDR2 is FQGTGA. CDR3 sequence: CASSLGTGGNQPQHF. CDR3 sequence (DNA): TGTGCCAGCAGCTTAGGGACAGGGGGCAATCAGCCCCAGCATTTT.

The rearrangement links TRBV29-1 to TRBJ1-3; D not resolved. Germline values: CDR1 SQVTM, CDR2 ANQGSEA. This CDR3 contains 11 residues. The CDR3 sequence: CVILRGNTIYF. The CDR3 DNA reads TGCGTCATACTGCGCGGAAACACCATATATTTT.

This chain links TRBV4-3 with TRBJ1-6; no definite D call. CDR1 LGHNA and CDR2 YSLEER come from the germline V gene. The CDR3 covers 14 residues. The V and J ends lost 0 bases and 10 bases respectively, with 10 bases between them. This CDR3 reads CASSQDVLGSPLHF. CDR3 bases: TGCGCCAGCAGCCAAGATGTTCTTGGGTCACCCCTCCACTTT.

The CDR3 spells CAISDNLGLAGDEQYF. Here the CDR3 DNA reads TGTGCCATCAGTGATAATTTGGGACTAGCGGGAGACGAGCAGTACTTC. The chain uses TRBV10-3 and TRBJ2-7; 14 nucleotides agree with TRBD2. The CDR3 extends over 16 amino acids. V lost 3 bases to trimming and J lost 5 bases; unmatched junction nucleotides: 6. Germline assignment: CDR1 ENHRY and CDR2 SYGVKD.

The chain is built from TRBV3-1 (or the pseudogene TRBV3-2) and TRBJ1-1, with unresolved D. The V gene lost 0 bases and the J gene lost 6 bases, with 11 bases spanning the gap. Germline values: CDR1 LGHDT, CDR2 YNNKEL (reference sequence). CDR3 length: 14 residues. CDR3 in DNA: TGTGCCAGCAGCCAAGAGAGGGTTAGGGCTGAAGCTTTCTTT. It codes for CASSQERVRAEAFF.

The rearrangement uses TRBV24-1 and TRBJ2-1; D uncertain. The CDR3 consists of 12 residues. V was trimmed by 5 bases and J by 4 bases, leaving 5 bases between them. The germline gives CDR1 KGHDR, CDR2 SFDVKD. The CDR3 region is CATSGPYNEQFF. CDR3 bases: TGTGCCACCAGTGGGCCATACAATGAGCAGTTCTTC.

The chain employs TRBV4-2 and TRBJ1-6; D unclear. The CDR3 spans 16 residues. Germline V CDR1 and CDR2: LGHNA, YNFKEQ. Trimming stripped 10 bases from V and 3 bases from J, with 19 bases between. CDR3 nucleotide sequence: TGTGCCACCTCCCCGGCCGGCGCCCTCTATAATTCACCCCTCCACTTT. Its protein is CATSPAGALYNSPLHF.